This T cell receptor beta chain was found in a study of blood T cell repertoires in COVID-19. Across the whole study: PBMCs, B-cell-depleted T cells, or T cells provided the cDNA or gDNA that made up the material.

Sequencing used immunoSEQ multiplex PCR; TCRdb keeps in-frame clones, though not all of them. The sample includes just over 350,000 clones, approximately 86% seen only once; the top ten take around 7.5%. The CDR3 is 12 residues long. Looked up from germline, CDR1 is GTSNPN and CDR2 is SVGIG (reference sequence). V gave up 5 bases and J gave up 1 base, with 8 bases separating them. Sequenced sample: peripheral blood. The chain combines TRBV30 with TRBJ1-1; possibly TRBD1 for D (6 bases). The source is a woman in her fifties or sixties with COVID-19, enrolled during active disease. The DNA for the CDR3 is TGTGCCTGGGGGGGCCAGAACACTGAAGCTTTCTTT. Translation: CAWGGQNTEAFF.